Included here is one T cell receptor beta chain sequence, with context. Trimming left V 5 bases short and J 4 bases short, with 14 bases between. The CDR3 covers 14 residues. The germline V gene has CDR1 MDHEN and CDR2 SYDVKM. Clones were read by immunoSEQ multiplex PCR, and TCRdb kept only the in-frame ones, dropping some. The sample carries approximately 84,000 clones, 94% recorded once. The record originates from a study of T cell changes during pregnancy in multiple sclerosis. The sequence was obtained from a female donor in good health, enrolled as a control in a pregnancy study. The sample was peripheral blood, taken in the second trimester of pregnancy. The V call is TRBV28, the J call TRBJ2-5, with D uncertain. The CDR3 sequence: CASSPGREIETQYF. The CDR3 nucleotides are TGTGCCAGCAGTCCGGGTCGCGAGATAGAGACCCAGTACTTC.